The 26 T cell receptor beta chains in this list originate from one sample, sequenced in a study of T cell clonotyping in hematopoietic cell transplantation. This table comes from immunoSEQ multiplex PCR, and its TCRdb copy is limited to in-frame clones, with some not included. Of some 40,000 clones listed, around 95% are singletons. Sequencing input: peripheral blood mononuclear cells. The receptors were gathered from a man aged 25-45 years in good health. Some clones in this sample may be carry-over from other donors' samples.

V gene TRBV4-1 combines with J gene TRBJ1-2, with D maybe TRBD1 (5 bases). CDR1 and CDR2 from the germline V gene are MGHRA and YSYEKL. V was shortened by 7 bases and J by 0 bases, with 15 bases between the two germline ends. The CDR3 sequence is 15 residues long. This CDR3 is CASNYGDSPNYGYTF. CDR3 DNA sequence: TGCGCCAGCAACTATGGTGACAGCCCTAACTATGGCTACACCTTC.

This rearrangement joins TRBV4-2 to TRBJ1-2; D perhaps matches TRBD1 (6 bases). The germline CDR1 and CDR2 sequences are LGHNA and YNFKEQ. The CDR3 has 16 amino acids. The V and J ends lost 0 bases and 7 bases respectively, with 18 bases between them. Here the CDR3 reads CASSQDSGANFGGYTF. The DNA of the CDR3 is TGTGCCAGCAGCCAAGATTCAGGGGCAAACTTCGGTGGCTACACCTTC.

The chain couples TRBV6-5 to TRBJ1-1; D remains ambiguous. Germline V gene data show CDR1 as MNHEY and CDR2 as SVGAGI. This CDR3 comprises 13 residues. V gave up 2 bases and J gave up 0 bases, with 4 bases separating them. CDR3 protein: CASSYQLNTEAFF. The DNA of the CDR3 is TGTGCCAGCAGTTACCAGCTGAACACTGAAGCTTTCTTT.

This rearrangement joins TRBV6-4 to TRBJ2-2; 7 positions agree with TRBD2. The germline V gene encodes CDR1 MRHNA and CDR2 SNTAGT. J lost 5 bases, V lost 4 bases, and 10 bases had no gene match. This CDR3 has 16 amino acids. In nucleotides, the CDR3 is TGTGCCAGCAGTGCCACTAGCGTCGAGGGGACCGGGGAGCTGTTTTTT. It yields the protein CASSATSVEGTGELFF.

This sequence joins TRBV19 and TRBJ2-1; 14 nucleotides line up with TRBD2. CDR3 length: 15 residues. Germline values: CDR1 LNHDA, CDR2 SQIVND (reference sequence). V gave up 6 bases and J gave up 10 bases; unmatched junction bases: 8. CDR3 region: CASSWTSGGPREQFF. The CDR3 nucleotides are TGTGCCAGTAGCTGGACTAGCGGGGGGCCGCGGGAGCAGTTCTTC.

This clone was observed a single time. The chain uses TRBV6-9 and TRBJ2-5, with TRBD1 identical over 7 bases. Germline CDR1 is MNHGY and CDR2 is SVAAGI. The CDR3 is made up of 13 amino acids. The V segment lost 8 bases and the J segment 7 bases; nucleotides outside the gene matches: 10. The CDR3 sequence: CASPIRGWGTQYF. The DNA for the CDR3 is TGTGCCAGCCCTATCAGGGGGTGGGGGACCCAGTACTTC.

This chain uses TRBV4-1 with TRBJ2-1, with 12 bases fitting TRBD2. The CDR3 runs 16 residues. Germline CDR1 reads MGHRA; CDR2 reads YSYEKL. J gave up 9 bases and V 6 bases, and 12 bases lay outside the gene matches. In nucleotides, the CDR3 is TGCGCCAGCAGTCCTTTCCCAGGACTAGCGGGAAGTGAGCAGTTCTTC. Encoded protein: CASSPFPGLAGSEQFF.

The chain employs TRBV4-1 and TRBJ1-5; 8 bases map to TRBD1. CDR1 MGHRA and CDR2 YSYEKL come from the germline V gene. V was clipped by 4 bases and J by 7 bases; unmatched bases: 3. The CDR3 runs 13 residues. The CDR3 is CASSLDRGQPQHF. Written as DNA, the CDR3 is TGCGCCAGCAGCCTCGACAGGGGCCAGCCCCAGCATTTT.

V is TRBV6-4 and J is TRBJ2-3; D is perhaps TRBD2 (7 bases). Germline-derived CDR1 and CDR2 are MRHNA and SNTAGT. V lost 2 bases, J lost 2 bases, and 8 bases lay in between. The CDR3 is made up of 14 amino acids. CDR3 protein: CASSDGGATDTQYF. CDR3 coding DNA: TGTGCCAGCAGTGACGGGGGGGCCACAGATACGCAGTATTTT.

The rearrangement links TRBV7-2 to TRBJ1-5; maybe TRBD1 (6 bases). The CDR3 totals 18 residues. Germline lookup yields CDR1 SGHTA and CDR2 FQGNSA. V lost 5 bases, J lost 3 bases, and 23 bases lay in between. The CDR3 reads CASSEGQLLWDFNQPQHF. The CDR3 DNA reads TGTGCCAGCAGCGAAGGACAGCTCCTTTGGGACTTCAATCAGCCCCAGCATTTT.

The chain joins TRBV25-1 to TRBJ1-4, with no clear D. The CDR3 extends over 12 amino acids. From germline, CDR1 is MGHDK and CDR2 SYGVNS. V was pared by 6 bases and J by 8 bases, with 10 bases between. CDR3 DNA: TGTGCCAGCAGGGCCGCACAGGAAAAACTGTTTTTT. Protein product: CASRAAQEKLFF.

The DNA of the CDR3 is TGTGCCATCACTCAGGGGGCATTTGCCTTCAATGAGCAGTTCTTC. Amino acids: CAITQGAFAFNEQFF. This chain links TRBV10-3 with TRBJ2-1; TRBD1 matches 8 bases. V trimming: 7 bases; J trimming: 6 bases; junction bases outside the gene matches: 11. The CDR3 extends over 15 amino acids. Germline CDR1 and CDR2: ENHRY and SYGVKD.

Here the CDR3 reads CASYETSHTYNEQFF. The CDR3 DNA reads as TGCGCCAGCTATGAGACAAGTCATACCTACAATGAGCAGTTCTTC. The gene calls are TRBV5-1 and TRBJ2-1; no clear D. Germline lookup yields CDR1 SGHRS and CDR2 YFSETQ. The germline V and J ends were trimmed by 7 bases and 2 bases, with 16 bases remaining between them. The CDR3 consists of 15 residues.

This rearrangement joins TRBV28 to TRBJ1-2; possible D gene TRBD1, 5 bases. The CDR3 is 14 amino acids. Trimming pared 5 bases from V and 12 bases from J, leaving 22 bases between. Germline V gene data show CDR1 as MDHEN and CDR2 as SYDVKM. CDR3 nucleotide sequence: TGTGCCAGCAGTCAATGGAGAGCAGGGAGCAGAAACACCTTC. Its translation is CASSQWRAGSRNTF.

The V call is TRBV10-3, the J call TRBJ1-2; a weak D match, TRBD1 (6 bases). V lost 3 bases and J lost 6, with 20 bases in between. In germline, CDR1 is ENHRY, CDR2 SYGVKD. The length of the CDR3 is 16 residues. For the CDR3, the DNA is TGTGCCATCAGTGACCCCGGACAGAGACGAGGACATGGCTACACCTTC. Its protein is CAISDPGQRRGHGYTF.

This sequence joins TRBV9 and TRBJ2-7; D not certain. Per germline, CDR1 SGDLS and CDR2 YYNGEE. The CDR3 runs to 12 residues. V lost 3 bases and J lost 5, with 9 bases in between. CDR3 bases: TGTGCCAGCAGCGGGCTAGGCCACGAGCAGTACTTC. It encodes CASSGLGHEQYF.

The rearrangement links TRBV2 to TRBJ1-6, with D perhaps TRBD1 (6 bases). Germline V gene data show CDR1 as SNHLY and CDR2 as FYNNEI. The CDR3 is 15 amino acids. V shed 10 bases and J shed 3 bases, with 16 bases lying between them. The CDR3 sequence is CAMIGQSNYNSPLHF. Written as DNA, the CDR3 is TGTGCCATGATCGGACAGAGTAACTATAATTCACCCCTCCACTTT.

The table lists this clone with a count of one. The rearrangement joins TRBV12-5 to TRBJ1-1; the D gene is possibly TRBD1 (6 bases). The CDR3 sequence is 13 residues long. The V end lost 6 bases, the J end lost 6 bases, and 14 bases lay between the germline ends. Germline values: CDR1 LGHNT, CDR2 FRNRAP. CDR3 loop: CASGGTGFAEAFF. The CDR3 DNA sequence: TGTGCTAGTGGGGGAACAGGGTTCGCTGAAGCTTTCTTT.

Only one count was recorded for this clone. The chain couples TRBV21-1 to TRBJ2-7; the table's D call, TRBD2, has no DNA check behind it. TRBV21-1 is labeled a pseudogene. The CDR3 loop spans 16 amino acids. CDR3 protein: CASRTTSGTRSDEQYF. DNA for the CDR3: TGTGCCAGCAGGACTACTAGCGGGACCCGATCGGACGAGCAGTACTTC.

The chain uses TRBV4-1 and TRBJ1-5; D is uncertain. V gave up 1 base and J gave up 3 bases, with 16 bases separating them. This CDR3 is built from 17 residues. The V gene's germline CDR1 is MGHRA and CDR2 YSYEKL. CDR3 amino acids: CASSQGSGGYYNQPQHF. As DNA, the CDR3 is TGCGCCAGCAGCCAAGGGTCAGGTGGATACTACAATCAGCCCCAGCATTTT.

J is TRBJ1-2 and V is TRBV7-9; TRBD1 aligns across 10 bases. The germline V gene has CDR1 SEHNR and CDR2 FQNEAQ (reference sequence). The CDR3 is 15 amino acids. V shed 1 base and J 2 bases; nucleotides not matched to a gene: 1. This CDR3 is CASSLGDRGNYGYTF. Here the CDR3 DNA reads TGTGCCAGCAGCTTAGGGGACAGGGGAAACTATGGCTACACCTTC. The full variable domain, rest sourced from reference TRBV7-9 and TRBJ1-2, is DTGVSQNPRHKITKRGQNVTFRCDPISEHNRLYWYRQTLGQGPEFLTYFQNEAQLEKSRLLSDRFSAERPKGSFSTLEIQRTEQGDSAMYLCASSLGDRGNYGYTFGSGTRLTVV.

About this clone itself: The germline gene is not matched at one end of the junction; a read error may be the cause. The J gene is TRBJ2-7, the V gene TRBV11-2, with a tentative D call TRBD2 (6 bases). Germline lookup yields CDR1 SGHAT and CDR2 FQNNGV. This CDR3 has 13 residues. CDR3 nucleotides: TGTGCCAGCAGCTTAACGCGGGGCAGACCTCTACGCTTC. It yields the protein CASSLTRGRPLRF.

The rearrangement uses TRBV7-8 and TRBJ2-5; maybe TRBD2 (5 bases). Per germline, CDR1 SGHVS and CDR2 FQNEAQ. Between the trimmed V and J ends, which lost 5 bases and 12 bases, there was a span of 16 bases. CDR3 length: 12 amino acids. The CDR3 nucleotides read TGTGCCAGCAGCGAGAACCGGGAATGGGAGTACTTC. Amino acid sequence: CASSENREWEYF.

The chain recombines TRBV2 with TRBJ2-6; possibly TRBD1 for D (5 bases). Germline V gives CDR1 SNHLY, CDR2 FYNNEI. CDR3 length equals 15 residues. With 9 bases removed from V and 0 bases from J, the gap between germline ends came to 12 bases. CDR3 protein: CASMTVYSGANVLTF. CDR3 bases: TGTGCCAGTATGACAGTATACTCTGGGGCCAACGTCCTGACTTTC. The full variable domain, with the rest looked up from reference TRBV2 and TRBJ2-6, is EPEVTQTPSHQVTQMGQEVILRCVPISNHLYFYWYRQILGQKVEFLVSFYNNEISEKSEIFDDQFSVERPDGSNFTLKIRSTKLEDSAMYFCASMTVYSGANVLTFGAGSRLTVL.

The DNA for the CDR3 is TGTGCCAGCAGCTGCAAGGCCCCGACAGGTTTTAATGAAAAACTGTTTTTT. Its translation: CASSCKAPTGFNEKLFF. This sequence joins TRBV5-8 and TRBJ1-4, with D possibly matching TRBD1 (6 bases). The CDR3 extends over 17 amino acids. Trimming shortened V by 3 bases and J by 4 bases, and 19 bases separated the two germline ends. In germline, CDR1 is SGHTS, CDR2 YDEGEE.

This chain's CDR3 is CSARGDDEAFF. The CDR3 region has the DNA TGCAGCGCTCGGGGGGATGATGAAGCTTTCTTT. This chain uses TRBV29-1 with TRBJ1-1; possibly TRBD1 for D (5 bases). V was shortened by 7 bases and J by 7 bases, with 13 bases between the two germline ends. The germline CDR1 and CDR2 sequences are SQVTM and ANQGSEA. This CDR3 spans 11 amino acids.